This T cell receptor (beta chain) was profiled in a study of blood T cell repertoires in COVID-19. This clone has a handful of counts. In the authors' workflow: Estimation of nucleated cell counts relied on the amplification of reference gene primers. The protocol was immunoSEQ multiplex PCR, while the TCRdb copy is restricted to in-frame clones and leaves out a portion. The V and J calls and clone size are taken from that table; D and trimming were inferred from the DNA. The sample holds about 130,000 clones, about 87% seen once. CDR3 length equals 17 residues. The germline V gene has CDR1 SQVTM and CDR2 ANQGSEA. Trimming shortened V by 4 bases and J by 7 bases, and 26 bases separated the two germline ends.

The V gene is TRBV29-1, the J gene TRBJ2-1; D not resolved. Material for sequencing was peripheral blood. This sequence originates from a human donor in a cohort sampled during active COVID-19. The CDR3 bases are TGCAGCGTTGCCGGCTTAAGCTACAATGAGCAGGAAAATGAGCAGTTCTTC. Translating it yields CSVAGLSYNEQENEQFF.